This T cell receptor beta chain is from a study of ipilimumab plus nivolumab after autologous stem cell transplantation. Study results and limitations: Per the authors, repertoire, Treg and microbiota data justify further study.

Some clones are missing from TCRdb's copy, which holds only in-frame ones; the method was immunoSEQ multiplex PCR. The repertoire holds around 12,000 clones, with 73% as singletons. Starting 14 to 28 days after autologous transplant, ipilimumab 1 mg/kg was given. Dosing: nivolumab 3 mg/kg IV, weeks 1, 4, 7, 10, then every two weeks to week 26. With regard to this clone: Its specificity is unknown.

The length of the CDR3 is 14 residues. V lost 5 bases to trimming and J lost 4 bases; unmatched junction nucleotides: 4. Germline-derived CDR1 and CDR2 are SGHTS and YDEGEE. The starting material was PBMCs, obtained in a trial of ipilimumab plus nivolumab as post-transplant consolidation. The origin of this receptor is a male donor with diffuse large B-cell lymphoma. This chain connects TRBV5-8 to TRBJ2-1; 9 positions match TRBD1. CDR3 in DNA: TGTGCCAGCAGGTGGGGACAGGGTTACAATGAGCAGTTCTTC. It specifies CASRWGQGYNEQFF.